This T cell receptor (beta chain) is from a study of blood T cell repertoires in COVID-19. Overall study: The samples span acute and convalescent COVID-19 from the United States, Italy and Spain. Sample material is recorded as cDNA or gDNA derived from T cells, B-cell-depleted T cells, or PBMCs.

Original methodology: Cell counts per sample came from amplifying reference gene primers. Repertoires were generated with immunoSEQ multiplex PCR, while TCRdb's copy carries only in-frame clones and drops some. V, J and clone size were drawn from that table, and D and trimming were deduced from the DNA. The sample has around 97,000 clones; around 87% are singletons. About this clone itself: The sample carries other DNA sequences with the same CDR3.

With V trimmed by 2 bases and J by 0 bases, 5 bases remained unmatched. Germline V lookup: CDR1 SGHNT, CDR2 YYREEE (reference sequence). This CDR3 spans 16 amino acids. The chain has TRBV5-4 and TRBJ2-3; 8 bases line up with TRBD2. The TCR comes from a human donor in a cohort sampled during active COVID-19. The sequenced sample was peripheral blood. The CDR3 region has the DNA TGTGCCAGCAGCTTCCGGGCGGGGGGAAGCACAGATACGCAGTATTTT. Protein sequence: CASSFRAGGSTDTQYF. The entire variable domain, with the rest obtained from reference TRBV5-4 and TRBJ2-3, is as follows: ETGVTQSPTHLIKTRGQQVTLRCSSQSGHNTVSWYQQALGQGPQFIFQYYREEENGRGNFPPRFSGLQFPNYSSELNVNALELDDSALYLCASSFRAGGSTDTQYFGPGTRLTVL.